Following are 9 T cell receptor beta chains from one sample sequenced in a study of regulatory dendritic cells for organ transplantation. This table comes from immunoSEQ multiplex PCR, and its TCRdb copy is limited to in-frame clones, with some not included. The data contain 20,000 to 25,000 clones, about 80% of them singletons. The specimen sequenced was memory CD4+ T cells from blood. Noted subset: CD45RO+ memory T cells. The receptors here all came from a human donor in good health.

CDR3 in amino acids: CASSTQGQGNEKLFF. The CDR3 DNA reads as TGCGCCAGCAGCACCCAAGGACAGGGGAATGAAAAACTGTTTTTT. This chain uses TRBV5-1 with TRBJ1-4; 9 positions match TRBD1. Germline V lookup: CDR1 SGHRS, CDR2 YFSETQ. V shed 4 bases, J shed 5 bases, and the junction held 6 bases outside the gene matches. This CDR3 is 15 amino acids long.

This chain uses TRBV11-2 with TRBJ1-1, with TRBD1 as a possible D gene (5 bases). The germline V gene encodes CDR1 SGHAT and CDR2 FQNNGV. The CDR3 runs 12 residues. Trimming cost V 6 bases and J 4 bases, with 9 bases left between them. The CDR3 coding sequence is TGTGCCAGCAGTCTGACAGTCACTGAAGCTTTCTTT. Translated: CASSLTVTEAFF. Drawing the rest from reference TRBV11-2 and TRBJ1-1, the complete variable domain is EAGVAQSPRYKIIEKRQSVAFWCNPISGHATLYWYQQILGQGPKLLIQFQNNGVVDDSQLPKDRFSAERLKGVDSTLKIQPAKLEDSAVYLCASSLTVTEAFFGQGTRLTVV.

This chain connects TRBV14 to TRBJ1-3; TRBD1 might be the D (5 bases). The CDR3 consists of 18 residues. The germline gives CDR1 SGHDN, CDR2 FVKESK. Trimming took off 1 base at V and 0 bases at J, with 16 bases between the two ends. CDR3 loop: CASSQAEDSRTSGNTIYF. The CDR3 bases are TGTGCCAGCAGCCAAGCCGAAGACAGTCGGACCTCTGGAAACACCATATATTTT.

The chain combines TRBV19 with TRBJ1-1, with D hard to call. The V end lost 6 bases, the J end lost 2 bases, and 10 bases lay between the germline ends. The CDR3 loop spans 13 amino acids. In germline, CDR1 is LNHDA, CDR2 SQIVND (reference sequence). CDR3 protein: CASSTLGNTEAFF. The CDR3 DNA reads as TGTGCCAGTAGCACCTTGGGCAACACTGAAGCTTTCTTT.

This clone appeared a few times. The gene calls are TRBV5-1 and TRBJ1-2, with D perhaps matching TRBD1 (5 bases). V dropped 7 bases and J dropped 2 bases, with 15 bases sitting between them. Germline V gives CDR1 SGHRS, CDR2 YFSETQ. The CDR3 covers 14 residues. The CDR3 loop reads CASRQLIENYGYTF. In DNA, the CDR3 is TGCGCCAGCCGACAGCTGATCGAGAACTATGGCTACACCTTC.

The chain is built from TRBV6-1 and TRBJ2-1; D possibly corresponds to TRBD1 (6 bases). CDR1 is MNHNS, CDR2 SASEGT, per germline. Trimming removed 8 bases from V and 2 bases from J, with 10 bases in between. The CDR3 is made up of 13 amino acids. In nucleotides, the CDR3 is TGTGCCAGCCGTACAGGGACCTACAATGAGCAGTTCTTC. Translating it yields CASRTGTYNEQFF.

The V call is TRBV5-6, the J call TRBJ2-2; 8 bases agree with TRBD1. The CDR3 runs 13 residues. V was pared by 4 bases and J by 6 bases, with 2 bases of the junction left unmatched. Germline V gives CDR1 SGHDT, CDR2 YYEEEE. The CDR3 region is CASSGQGSGELFF. The CDR3 DNA reads as TGTGCCAGCAGCGGACAGGGATCCGGGGAGCTGTTTTTT.

The chain couples TRBV2 to TRBJ2-3; 9 bases match TRBD1. The germline CDR1 and CDR2 sequences are SNHLY and FYNNEI. Trimming took 6 bases from V and 0 from J; bases not matched to a gene: 4. The CDR3 totals 15 residues. The CDR3 spells CASRTGTGSTDTQYF. The CDR3 nucleotides are TGTGCCAGCAGGACCGGGACAGGGAGCACAGATACGCAGTATTTT.

The chain employs TRBV5-1 and TRBJ2-1; 16 positions match TRBD2. Germline CDR1 and CDR2: SGHRS and YFSETQ. The ends lost 2 bases at V and 6 bases at J; junction bases unmatched: 5. This CDR3 has 17 amino acids. The CDR3 here is CASSLPGLAGGINEQFF. The CDR3 nucleotides read TGCGCCAGCAGCTTACCGGGACTAGCGGGGGGGATCAATGAGCAGTTCTTC.